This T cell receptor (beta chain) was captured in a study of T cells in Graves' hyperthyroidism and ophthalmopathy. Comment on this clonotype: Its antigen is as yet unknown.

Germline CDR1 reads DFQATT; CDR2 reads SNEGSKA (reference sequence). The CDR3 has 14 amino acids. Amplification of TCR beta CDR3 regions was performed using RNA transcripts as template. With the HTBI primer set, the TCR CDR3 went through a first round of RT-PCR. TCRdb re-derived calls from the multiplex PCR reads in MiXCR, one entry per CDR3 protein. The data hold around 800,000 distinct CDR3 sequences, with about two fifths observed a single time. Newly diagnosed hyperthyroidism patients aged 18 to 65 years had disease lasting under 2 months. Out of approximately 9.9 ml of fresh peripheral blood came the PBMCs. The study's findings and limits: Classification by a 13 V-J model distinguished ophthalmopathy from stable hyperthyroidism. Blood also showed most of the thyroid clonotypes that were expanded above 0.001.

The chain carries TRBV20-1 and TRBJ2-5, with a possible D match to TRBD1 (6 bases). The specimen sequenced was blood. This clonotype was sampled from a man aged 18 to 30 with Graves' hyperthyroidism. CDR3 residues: CSAQGFRGKETQYF. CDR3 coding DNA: TGCAGCGCTCAGGGGTTTAGAGGAAAAGAGACCCAGTACTTC.